This TCR beta chain originates from a study of shared clonotypes between healthy human individuals. Study-level points and caveats: Sequencing depth was predicted to influence how clonotypes are shared among donors. Against clonotypes common to all four donors, non-shared ones had lower generation probabilities.

Measured with immunoSEQ multiplex PCR; TCRdb has only the in-frame clones, and not every one. Among around 1,000,000 clones listed, 70% to 80% were seen once. As concerns this clone: What it binds is not known.

This CDR3 contains 11 residues. V lost 0 bases, J lost 11 bases, and 10 bases lay in between. Looked up from germline, CDR1 is DFQATT and CDR2 is SNEGSKA (reference sequence). Splitting of CD4+ cells produced CD45RA+ naive and CD45RA-negative memory subsets. This TCR was sampled from a man aged 18 to 29 in good health. Some clones in this sample may be carry-over from other donors' samples. Sequencing used memory CD4+ T cells from PBMCs. The subset denotes: CD45RA-negative fraction. The chain joins TRBV20-1 to TRBJ1-1; tentative D call: TRBD1 (5 bases). As DNA, the CDR3 is TGCAGTGCTAGAGATCGAGAGGGGGCTTTCTTT. This encodes CSARDREGAFF.